This T cell receptor beta chain was captured in a study of T cell responses to AZD1222 COVID-19 vaccine. Germline V lookup: CDR1 MGHRA, CDR2 YSYEKL. The CDR3 has 16 residues. V was pared by 3 bases and J by 2 bases, with 9 bases of the junction left unmatched. The method was immunoSEQ multiplex PCR; TCRdb's version includes in-frame clones alone and lacks a portion of them. The data contain about 150,000 clones, roughly 87% of them singletons. Study-level points and caveats: Seropositive at baseline were only six or seven AZD1222 recipients. Once two AZD1222 doses were given, Spike-specific TCR breadth and depth went up. White British ancestry dominated among donors, who included more females, and clonal diversity was possibly underestimated. It was only after the peak T cell response that any repertoires were sampled.

Concerning this clone itself: Antigen specificity is unknown.

This sequence joins TRBV4-1 and TRBJ1-1, with TRBD1 matching 7 bases. The specimen was peripheral blood, collected 28 days after the second dose of the MenACWY control vaccine. The sequence came from an adult who received the MenACWY meningococcal vaccine as a control. This chain's CDR3 is CASSHERDRANTEAFF. In nucleotides, the CDR3 is TGCGCCAGCAGCCACGAGAGAGACAGGGCAAACACTGAAGCTTTCTTT.